Each of the 10 T cell receptor beta chains below was sequenced from the same sample in a study of cytomegalovirus exposure and HLA in healthy donors. It was with 60 Vbeta and 13 Jbeta primers that the PCR ran. Assay used: immunoSEQ multiplex PCR; TCRdb lists only in-frame clones, some missing. The repertoire consists of some 170,000 clones, with 77% occurring once and the leading ten covering around 3.4%. Material for sequencing was PBMCs. These receptors were taken from an older woman in good health and CMV-seropositive.

CDR3 region: CASSLTAGGPTEAFF. CDR3 sequence (DNA): TGTGCCAGCAGCTTAACCGCAGGGGGTCCTACTGAAGCTTTCTTT. The chain links TRBV7-3 to TRBJ1-1; 7 positions match TRBD1. V was clipped by 0 bases and J by 5 bases; unmatched bases: 6. The CDR3 runs to 15 residues. Germline V CDR1 and CDR2: SGHTA, FQGTGA.

The chain uses TRBV28 and TRBJ1-1, with a weak D call TRBD1 (5 bases). Germline V gene lookup returns CDR1 MDHEN and CDR2 SYDVKM. With 6 bases removed from V and 6 bases from J, the gap between germline ends came to 8 bases. The CDR3 consists of 11 residues. In nucleotides, the CDR3 is TGTGCCAGCAGGGGGGGTCCTGAAGCTTTCTTT. It translates to CASRGGPEAFF.

V gene TRBV5-1 combines with J gene TRBJ2-7, with a possible D match to TRBD1 (5 bases). There are 15 residues in the CDR3. Deletions cut 0 bases from V and 2 bases from J, with 12 bases between. Germline lookup yields CDR1 SGHRS and CDR2 YFSETQ. For the CDR3, the DNA is TGCGCCAGCAGCTTGGCCGGCACAGGAGCCTACGAGCAGTACTTC. It yields the protein CASSLAGTGAYEQYF.

The rearrangement uses TRBV18 and TRBJ1-4, with D uncertain. Germline lookup yields CDR1 KGHSH and CDR2 LQKENI. The CDR3 has 14 amino acids. The V end lost 0 bases, the J end lost 4 bases, and 6 bases lay between the germline ends. CDR3 amino acids: CASSPPSFNEKLFF. In DNA, the CDR3 is TGTGCCAGCTCACCACCTTCTTTTAATGAAAAACTGTTTTTT.

The chain couples TRBV29-1 to TRBJ1-1; the D gene is possibly TRBD1 (5 bases). Looked up from germline, CDR1 is SQVTM and CDR2 is ANQGSEA. The CDR3 spans 14 residues. V was clipped by 7 bases and J by 6 bases, with 21 bases between them. CDR3 sequence reads: CSGARVGRLAEAFF. The CDR3 DNA reads as TGCAGCGGCGCCCGGGTGGGGCGTTTGGCTGAAGCTTTCTTT.

This sequence joins TRBV10-3 and TRBJ1-6; 9 nucleotides align to TRBD1. Per the germline V gene, CDR1 is ENHRY and CDR2 is SYGVKD. This CDR3 comprises 14 residues. The J segment lost 10 bases and the V segment lost 6 bases, leaving 7 bases of the junction unmatched. The CDR3 sequence: CAISRDRESSPLHF. CDR3 sequence (DNA): TGTGCCATCAGCCGGGACAGGGAATCCTCACCCCTCCACTTT.

The gene calls are TRBV10-3 and TRBJ2-3; 13 bases map to TRBD2. CDR3 length equals 19 residues. V shed 0 bases and J 4 bases; nucleotides not matched to a gene: 10. Looked up from germline, CDR1 is ENHRY and CDR2 is SYGVKD. DNA for the CDR3: TGTGCCATCAGTGAGTCGATTCGAACTAGCGGGGGGGGACCAGATACGCAGTATTTT. Its protein product is CAISESIRTSGGGPDTQYF.

This chain uses TRBV28 with TRBJ1-2; the D is unclear. Germline lookup yields CDR1 MDHEN and CDR2 SYDVKM. Trimming stripped 6 bases from V and 3 bases from J, with 5 bases between. The CDR3 has 11 amino acids. The CDR3 is CASSTYYGYTF. Here the CDR3 DNA reads TGTGCCAGCAGCACATACTATGGCTACACCTTC.

This clone was seen once. The V and J genes are TRBV5-1 and TRBJ1-4; D is perhaps TRBD1 (5 bases). Trimming shortened V by 0 bases and J by 2 bases, and 11 bases separated the two germline ends. This CDR3 comprises 16 residues. Germline assignment: CDR1 SGHRS and CDR2 YFSETQ. In DNA, the CDR3 is TGCGCCAGCAGCTTGGCCTTAGGGGCCACTAATGAAAAACTGTTTTTT. It translates to CASSLALGATNEKLFF. The full variable domain, in which reference TRBV5-1 and TRBJ1-4 provide the parts outside the CDR3, is KAGVTQTPRYLIKTRGQQVTLSCSPISGHRSVSWYQQTPGQGLQFLFEYFSETQRNKGNFPGRFSGRQFSNSRSEMNVSTLELGDSALYLCASSLALGATNEKLFFGSGTQLSVL.

The genes are TRBV28 and TRBJ2-2; D possibly corresponds to TRBD1 (5 bases). With 5 bases removed from V and 0 bases from J, the gap between germline ends came to 10 bases. The germline V gene has CDR1 MDHEN and CDR2 SYDVKM. The CDR3 loop spans 15 amino acids. CDR3 region: CASSPGQPNTGELFF. Written as DNA, the CDR3 is TGTGCCAGCAGTCCTGGACAACCGAACACCGGGGAGCTGTTTTTT.